The T cell receptor beta chain under discussion was sequenced for a study of technical replicates of blood from a few donors. There are 14 residues in the CDR3. CDR1 and CDR2 from the germline V gene are LNHDA and SQIVND (reference sequence). The V gene end was trimmed by 5 bases and the J gene end by 2 bases; junction bases not matched to a gene: 1. Libraries were prepared by immunoSEQ multiplex PCR; TCRdb keeps only in-frame clonotypes and omits some of them. The data contain under 65,000 clones, 86% of them singletons. The specimen sequenced was PBMCs. The chain has TRBV19 and TRBJ2-1, with 9 bases lining up with TRBD2. The clonotype was recovered from a human donor in good health. Some clones in this sample may be carry-over from other donors' samples. The CDR3 loop reads CASSRTSAYNEQFF. In nucleotides, the CDR3 is TGTGCCAGTAGTCGGACTAGCGCCTACAATGAGCAGTTCTTC.